This TCR beta chain was identified during a study of T cell changes during pregnancy in multiple sclerosis. Profiled with immunoSEQ multiplex PCR; TCRdb holds only in-frame clones, not every one. The table lists 57,000 or so clones, under 95% of them singletons. V was pared by 0 bases and J by 0 bases, with 15 bases between. Per the germline V gene, CDR1 is SGHDN and CDR2 is FVKESK. This CDR3 comprises 17 residues. Sequences were derived from peripheral blood, sampled after pregnancy. The clonotype was recovered from a female donor in good health, enrolled as a control in a pregnancy study. The rearrangement uses TRBV14 and TRBJ2-7, with D uncertain. CDR3 coding DNA: TGTGCCAGCAGCCAAGATCTCTCGCCCGGTTACTCCTACGAGCAGTACTTC. It is translated as CASSQDLSPGYSYEQYF. The full variable domain, completed using reference TRBV14 and TRBJ2-7, is EAGVTQFPSHSVIEKGQTVTLRCDPISGHDNLYWYRRVMGKEIKFLLHFVKESKQDESGMPNNRFLAERTGGTYSTLKVQPAELEDSGVYFCASSQDLSPGYSYEQYFGPGTRLTVT.